This TCR beta chain was captured by sequencing in a study of T cells in Graves' hyperthyroidism and ophthalmopathy. Unmatched junction bases numbered 7, after V lost 3 bases and J lost 0 bases. Germline values: CDR1 DFQATT, CDR2 SNEGSKA (reference sequence). This CDR3 comprises 15 residues. It was RNA transcripts that yielded the amplified TCR beta CDR3 regions. When the TCR CDR3 underwent first-round RT-PCR, the HTBI primer set was used. One entry per CDR3 protein, called by TCRdb with MiXCR from the multiplex PCR reads. Among fewer than 600,000 distinct CDR3 sequences listed, about 14% were seen once.

The gene calls are TRBV20-1 and TRBJ2-7; 8 bases fit TRBD1. The TCR sequence derives from a middle-aged woman with Graves' hyperthyroidism. The sequencing sample was made of blood. The CDR3 loop reads CSARERTGSSYEQYF. The CDR3 DNA sequence: TGCAGTGCTAGGGAAAGGACAGGGAGCTCCTACGAGCAGTACTTC.